The sequence of this TCR beta chain was determined in a study of CXCR3-negative and CXCR3-positive naive CD8 T cells. The authors gated naive CD8+ T cells as CD45RO-CCR7+CD27+CD95-. As to this clonotype: Its antigen remains unknown.

The CDR3 contains 11 residues. The germline gives CDR1 MDHEN, CDR2 SYDVKM. Regarding the study as a whole: Researchers report CXCR3 expression partially decreased after cryopreservation, with fresh PBMCs used in most assays. The study found that naive CXCR3-negative and CXCR3-positive cells shared TRBV-TRBJ usage, while memory cells differed. The study found comparably high diversity in both naive subsets and much lower diversity in memory CD8+ cells.

Via 5' RACE with UMI labels, TRB cDNA libraries were prepared. TCRdb re-called the 5' RACE reads and shows each CDR3 protein once, DNA omitted. This sample contains 90,000 to 95,000 distinct CDR3 sequences. The receptor was isolated from a human donor in good health. Some clones in this sample may be carry-over from other donors' samples. The sequencing input was naive CXCR3- CD8+ T cells from blood. Subset of the sample: CD45RO-CCR7+CD27+CD95- naive CD8+ T cells lacking CXCR3 (TNR3-). The rearrangement uses TRBV28 and TRBJ2-7. This CDR3 is CASTDTYEQYF. Filled out from reference TRBV28 and TRBJ2-7, the complete variable domain reads DVKVTQSSRYLVKRTGEKVFLECVQDMDHENMFWYRQDPGLGLRLIYFSYDVKMKEKGDIPEGYSVSREKKERFSLILESASTNQTSMYLCASTDTYEQYFGPGTRLTVT.